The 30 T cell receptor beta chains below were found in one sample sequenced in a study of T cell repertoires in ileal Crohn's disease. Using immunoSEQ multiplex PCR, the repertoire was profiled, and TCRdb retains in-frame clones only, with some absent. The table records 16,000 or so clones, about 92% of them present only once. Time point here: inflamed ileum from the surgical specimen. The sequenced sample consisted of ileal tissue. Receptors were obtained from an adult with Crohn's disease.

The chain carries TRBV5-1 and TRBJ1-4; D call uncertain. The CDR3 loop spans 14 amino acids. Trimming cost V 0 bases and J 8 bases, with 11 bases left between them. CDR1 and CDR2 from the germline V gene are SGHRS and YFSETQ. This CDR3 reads CASSLEGFGEKLFF. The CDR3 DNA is TGCGCCAGCAGCTTGGAGGGATTTGGAGAAAAACTGTTTTTT.

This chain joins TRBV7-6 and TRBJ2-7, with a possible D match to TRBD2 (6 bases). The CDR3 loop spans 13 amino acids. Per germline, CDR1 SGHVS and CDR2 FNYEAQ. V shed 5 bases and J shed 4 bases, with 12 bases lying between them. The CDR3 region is CASSPPEGYEQYF. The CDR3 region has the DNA TGTGCCAGCAGCCCCCCGGAGGGTTACGAGCAGTACTTC.

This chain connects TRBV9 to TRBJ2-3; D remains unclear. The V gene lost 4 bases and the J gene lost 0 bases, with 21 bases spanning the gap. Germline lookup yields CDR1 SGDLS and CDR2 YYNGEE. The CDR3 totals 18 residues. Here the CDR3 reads CASSSDRKLASSTDTQYF. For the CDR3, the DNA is TGTGCCAGCAGCTCAGACCGAAAGCTGGCCTCTAGCACAGATACGCAGTATTTT.

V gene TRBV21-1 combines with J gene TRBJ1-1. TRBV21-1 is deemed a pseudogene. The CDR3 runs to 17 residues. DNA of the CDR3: TGTGCCAGCAGCAAGGGGCCCCGGGGACCTAGGGACACTGAAGCTTTCTTT. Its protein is CASSKGPRGPRDTEAFF.

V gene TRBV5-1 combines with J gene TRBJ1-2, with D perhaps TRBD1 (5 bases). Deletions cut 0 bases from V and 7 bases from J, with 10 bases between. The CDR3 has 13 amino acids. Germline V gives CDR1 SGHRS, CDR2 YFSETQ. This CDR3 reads CASSLGQGRGYTF. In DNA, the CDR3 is TGCGCCAGCAGCTTGGGTCAGGGTCGTGGCTACACCTTC. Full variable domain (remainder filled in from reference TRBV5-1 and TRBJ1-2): KAGVTQTPRYLIKTRGQQVTLSCSPISGHRSVSWYQQTPGQGLQFLFEYFSETQRNKGNFPGRFSGRQFSNSRSEMNVSTLELGDSALYLCASSLGQGRGYTFGSGTRLTVV.

CDR3 in amino acids: CASSLDLAVHEQYF. In DNA form, the CDR3 reads TGTGCCAGCAGCTTAGATTTAGCGGTCCACGAGCAGTACTTC. This sequence joins TRBV11-2 and TRBJ2-7; a possible D gene is TRBD2 (6 bases). This CDR3 comprises 14 residues. Trimming removed 0 bases from V and 5 bases from J, with 11 bases in between. Germline V gene data show CDR1 as SGHAT and CDR2 as FQNNGV.

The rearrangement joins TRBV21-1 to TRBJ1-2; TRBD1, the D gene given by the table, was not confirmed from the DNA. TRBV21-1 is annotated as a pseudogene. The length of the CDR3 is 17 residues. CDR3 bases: TGTGCCAGCAGCGAGGGGACAGGGGGCGAAAAAAACTATGGCTACACCTTC. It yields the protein CASSEGTGGEKNYGYTF.

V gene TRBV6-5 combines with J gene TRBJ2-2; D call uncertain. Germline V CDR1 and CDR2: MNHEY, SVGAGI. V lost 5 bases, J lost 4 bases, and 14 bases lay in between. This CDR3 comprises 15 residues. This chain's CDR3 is CASSLWTGPTGELFF. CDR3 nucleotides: TGTGCCAGCAGTCTTTGGACGGGTCCCACCGGGGAGCTGTTTTTT.

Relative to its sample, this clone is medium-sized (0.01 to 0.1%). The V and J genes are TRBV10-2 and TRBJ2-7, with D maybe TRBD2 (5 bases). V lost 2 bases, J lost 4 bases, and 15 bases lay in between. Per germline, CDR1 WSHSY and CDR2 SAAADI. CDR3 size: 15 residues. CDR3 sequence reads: CASSEGLTWPYEQYF. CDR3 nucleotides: TGCGCCAGCAGTGAGGGACTTACCTGGCCGTACGAGCAGTACTTC.

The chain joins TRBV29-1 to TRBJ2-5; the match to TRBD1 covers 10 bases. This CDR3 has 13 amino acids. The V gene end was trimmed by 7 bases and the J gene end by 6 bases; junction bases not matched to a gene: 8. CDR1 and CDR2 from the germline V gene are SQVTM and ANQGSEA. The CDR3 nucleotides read TGCAGCGCCCGGGACAGGGGAAGGCAGACCCAGTACTTC. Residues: CSARDRGRQTQYF.

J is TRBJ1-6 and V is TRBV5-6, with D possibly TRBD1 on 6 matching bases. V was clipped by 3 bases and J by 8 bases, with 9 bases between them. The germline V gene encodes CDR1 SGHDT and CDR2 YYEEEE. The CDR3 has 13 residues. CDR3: CASSSDRYSPLHF. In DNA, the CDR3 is TGTGCCAGCAGCTCTGACAGGTATTCACCCCTCCACTTT.

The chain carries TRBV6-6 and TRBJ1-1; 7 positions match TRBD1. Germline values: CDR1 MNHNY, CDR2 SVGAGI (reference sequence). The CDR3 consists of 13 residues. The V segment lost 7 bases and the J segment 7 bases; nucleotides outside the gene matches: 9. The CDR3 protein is CASTPDREGEAFF. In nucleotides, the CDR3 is TGTGCCAGCACCCCAGACAGGGAAGGTGAAGCTTTCTTT.

The CDR3 loop is CASSLDRQRRAYEQYF. The CDR3 nucleotides read TGTGCCAGCAGCTTAGATAGACAGCGGAGGGCCTACGAGCAGTACTTC. The rearrangement uses TRBV7-2 and TRBJ2-7; weak D call: TRBD2 (6 bases). CDR3 length: 16 residues. Trimming removed 1 base from V and 2 bases from J, with 15 bases in between. In germline, CDR1 is SGHTA, CDR2 FQGNSA.

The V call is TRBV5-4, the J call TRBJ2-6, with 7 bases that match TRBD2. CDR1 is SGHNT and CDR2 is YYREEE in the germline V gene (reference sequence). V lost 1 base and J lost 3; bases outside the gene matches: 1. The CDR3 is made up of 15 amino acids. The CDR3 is CASSLSGNGANVLTF. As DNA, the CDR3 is TGTGCCAGCAGCTTGAGCGGGAATGGGGCCAACGTCCTGACTTTC.

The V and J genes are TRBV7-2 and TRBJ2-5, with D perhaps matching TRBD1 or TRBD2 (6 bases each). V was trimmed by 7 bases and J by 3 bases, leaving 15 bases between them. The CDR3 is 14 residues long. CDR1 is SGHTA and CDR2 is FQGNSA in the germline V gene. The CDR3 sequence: CASTLGGGEETQYF. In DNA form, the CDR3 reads TGTGCCAGCACCCTGGGGGGCGGGGAAGAGACCCAGTACTTC.

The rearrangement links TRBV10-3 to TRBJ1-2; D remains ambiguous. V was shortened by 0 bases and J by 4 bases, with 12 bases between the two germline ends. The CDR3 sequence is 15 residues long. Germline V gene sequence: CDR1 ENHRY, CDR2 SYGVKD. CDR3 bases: TGTGCCATCAGTGAGTCGGTGGGGTCGAGCTATGGCTACACCTTC. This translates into CAISESVGSSYGYTF.

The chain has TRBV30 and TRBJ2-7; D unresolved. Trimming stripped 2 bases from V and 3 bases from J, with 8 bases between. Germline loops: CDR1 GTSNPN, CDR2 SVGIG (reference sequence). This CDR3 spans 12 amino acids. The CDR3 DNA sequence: TGTGCCTGGAGTTCCGGTAACTACGAGCAGTACTTC. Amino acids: CAWSSGNYEQYF.

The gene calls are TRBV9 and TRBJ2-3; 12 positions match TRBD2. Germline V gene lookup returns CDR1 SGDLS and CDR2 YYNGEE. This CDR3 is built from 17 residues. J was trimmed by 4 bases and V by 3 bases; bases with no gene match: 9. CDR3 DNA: TGTGCCAGCAGCGCGAAAGCTAGCGGGGGGGCCCCAGATACGCAGTATTTT. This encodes CASSAKASGGAPDTQYF.

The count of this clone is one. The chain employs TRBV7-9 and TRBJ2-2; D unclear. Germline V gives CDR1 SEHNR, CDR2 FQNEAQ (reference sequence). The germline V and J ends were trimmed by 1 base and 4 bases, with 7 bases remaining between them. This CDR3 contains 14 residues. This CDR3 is CASSLDRRTGELFF. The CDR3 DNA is TGTGCCAGCAGCTTAGACAGACGCACCGGGGAGCTGTTTTTT.

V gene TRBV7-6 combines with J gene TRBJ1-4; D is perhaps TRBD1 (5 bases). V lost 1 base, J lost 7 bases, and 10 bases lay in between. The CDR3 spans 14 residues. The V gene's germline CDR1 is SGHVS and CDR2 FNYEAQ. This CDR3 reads CASSLDGGGEKLFF. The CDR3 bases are TGTGCCAGCAGCTTAGACGGGGGGGGTGAAAAACTGTTTTTT.

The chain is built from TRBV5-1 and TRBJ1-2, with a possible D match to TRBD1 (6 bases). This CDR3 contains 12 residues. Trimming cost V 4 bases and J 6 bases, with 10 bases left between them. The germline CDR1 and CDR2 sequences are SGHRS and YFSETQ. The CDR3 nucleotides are TGCGCCAGCAGCCTACAGGGAGATGGCTACACCTTC. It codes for CASSLQGDGYTF.

The DNA for the CDR3 is TGTGCCAGCAGTTTATCGCCGAACACCGGGGAGCTGTTTTTT. As protein: CASSLSPNTGELFF. The J gene is TRBJ2-2, the V gene TRBV27; D is uncertain. The CDR3 covers 14 residues. The V gene's germline CDR1 is MNHEY and CDR2 SMNVEV (reference sequence). Between the trimmed V and J ends, which lost 0 bases and 0 bases, there was a span of 2 bases.

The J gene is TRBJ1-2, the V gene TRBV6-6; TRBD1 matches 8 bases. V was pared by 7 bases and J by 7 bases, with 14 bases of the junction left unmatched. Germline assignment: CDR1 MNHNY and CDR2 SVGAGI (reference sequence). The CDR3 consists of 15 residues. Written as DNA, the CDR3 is TGTGCCAGCACTTCAAAGCAGGGGGCAATGGGTGGCTACACCTTC. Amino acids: CASTSKQGAMGGYTF.

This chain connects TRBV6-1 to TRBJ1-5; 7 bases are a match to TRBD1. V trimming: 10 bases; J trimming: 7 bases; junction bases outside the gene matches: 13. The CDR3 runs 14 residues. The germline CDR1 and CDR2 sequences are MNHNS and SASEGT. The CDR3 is CATTQTGLGQPQHF. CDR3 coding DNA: TGTGCCACCACACAGACAGGGCTGGGGCAGCCCCAGCATTTT.

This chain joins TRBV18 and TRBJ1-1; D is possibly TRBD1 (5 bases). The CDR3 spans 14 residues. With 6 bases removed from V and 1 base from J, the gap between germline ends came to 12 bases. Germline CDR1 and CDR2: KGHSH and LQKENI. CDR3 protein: CASSPGMTNTEAFF. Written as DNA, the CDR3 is TGTGCCAGCTCCCCAGGGATGACGAACACTGAAGCTTTCTTT.

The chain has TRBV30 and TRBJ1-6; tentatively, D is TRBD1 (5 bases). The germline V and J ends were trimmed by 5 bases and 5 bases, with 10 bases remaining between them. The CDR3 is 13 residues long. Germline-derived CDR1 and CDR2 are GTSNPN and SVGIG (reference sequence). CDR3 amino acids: CAWGAGDNSPLHF. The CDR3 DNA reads TGTGCCTGGGGGGCAGGAGATAATTCACCCCTCCACTTT.

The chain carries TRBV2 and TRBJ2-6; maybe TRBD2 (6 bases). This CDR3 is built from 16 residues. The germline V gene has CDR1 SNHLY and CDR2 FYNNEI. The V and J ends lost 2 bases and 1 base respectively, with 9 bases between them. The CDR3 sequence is CASSERGLSGANVLTF. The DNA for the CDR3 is TGTGCCAGCAGTGAACGGGGGTTATCTGGGGCCAACGTCCTGACTTTC. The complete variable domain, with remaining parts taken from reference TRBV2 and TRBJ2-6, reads EPEVTQTPSHQVTQMGQEVILRCVPISNHLYFYWYRQILGQKVEFLVSFYNNEISEKSEIFDDQFSVERPDGSNFTLKIRSTKLEDSAMYFCASSERGLSGANVLTFGAGSRLTVL.

CDR3 protein: CASNINSGANVLTF. The CDR3 nucleotides read TGTGCCAGCAACATCAACTCTGGGGCCAACGTCCTGACTTTC. This rearrangement joins TRBV28 to TRBJ2-6; D gene unclear. The germline gives CDR1 MDHEN, CDR2 SYDVKM. The CDR3 consists of 14 residues. Trimming shortened V by 7 bases and J by 0 bases, and 7 bases separated the two germline ends.

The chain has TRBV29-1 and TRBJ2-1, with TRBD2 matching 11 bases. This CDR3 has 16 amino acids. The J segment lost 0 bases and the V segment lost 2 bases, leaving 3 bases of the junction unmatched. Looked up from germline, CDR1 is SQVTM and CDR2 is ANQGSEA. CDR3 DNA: TGCAGCGTTGAATTAGGACTAGCGGGCTCCTACAATGAGCAGTTCTTC. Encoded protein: CSVELGLAGSYNEQFF.

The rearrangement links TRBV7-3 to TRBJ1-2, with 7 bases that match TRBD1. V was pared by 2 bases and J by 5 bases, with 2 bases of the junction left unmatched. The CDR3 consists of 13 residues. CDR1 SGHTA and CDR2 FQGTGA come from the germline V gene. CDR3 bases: TGTGCCAGCAGCTTAGGGACAGAGTATGGCTACACCTTC. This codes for CASSLGTEYGYTF.